This is a list of T cell receptor beta chains from one sample in a study of T cells expressing NK-cell markers. TCRdb derives one entry per CDR3 protein from the 5' RACE reads, leaving out DNA. The sample yields almost 450,000 distinct CDR3 sequences, of which the top ten take up 7.3%. Source material: blood T cells: a sorted CD56 or NKG2C T cell subset, CD4+ or CD8+ T cells, or bulk PBMC T cells (not recorded which). These receptors were taken from a woman aged 18 to 75 in good health. Both conserved end residues are part of each CDR3.

>TRBV29-1|TRBJ2-5
CSVEDPRQETQYF
>TRBV6-1|TRBJ2-1
CASKNSAVTAGEQFF
>TRBV6-4|TRBJ1-1
CASRVQVGDTEAFF
>TRBV18|TRBJ2-6
CASSPGSFSGANVLTF
>TRBV29-1|TRBJ1-2
CSVDRAGTTYGYTF
>TRBV20-1|TRBJ2-1
CSAKTRASYNEQFF
>TRBV12-3/TRBV12-4|TRBJ2-7
CASSLGGLVRLYEQYF
>TRBV12-3/TRBV12-4|TRBJ2-5
CASTWREQETQYF
>TRBV4-3|TRBJ1-1
CASSQDLGEVPEAFF
>TRBV5-1|TRBJ2-1
CASSLDSAPYNEQFF
>TRBV28|TRBJ2-2
CASRPGTASRGELFF
>TRBV4-3|TRBJ2-3
CASSPRDRAGDTQYF
>TRBV20-1|TRBJ2-1
CSARVTGALPTTYNEQFF
>TRBV5-1|TRBJ2-1
CASSLGVALEQFF
>TRBV18|TRBJ2-5
CASSPPSLRETQYF
>TRBV20-1|TRBJ1-3
CSASGRSGNTIYF
>TRBV29-1|TRBJ2-7
CSVETWTGVGNEQYF
>TRBV6-5|TRBJ2-3
CASSYSISITDTQYF
>TRBV7-6|TRBJ2-3
CASSPQASGLSTDTQYF
>TRBV6-5|TRBJ2-3
CASSPGTRIAYF
>TRBV6-5|TRBJ1-2
CASSYARNYGYTF
>TRBV20-1|TRBJ2-1
CSSPGQGDNEQFF
>TRBV30|TRBJ2-1
CAWSGLAGPFKYNEQFF
>TRBV12-3/TRBV12-4|TRBJ2-1
CASSWGLAGGPEQFF
>TRBV2|TRBJ2-7
CASSEGLNYEQYF
>TRBV12-3/TRBV12-4|TRBJ1-3
CASSLRDRVGNTIYF
>TRBV28|TRBJ1-2
CASTNRGGPRGYTF
>TRBV20-1|TRBJ1-3
CSASGDPANTIYF
>TRBV24-1|TRBJ2-5
CATSDYDGDGETQYF
>TRBV6-1|TRBJ1-6
CASNRDRNFLNSPLHF
>TRBV28|TRBJ2-6
CASSSTGPGSGANVLTF
>TRBV20-1|TRBJ1-1
CSARTVNTEAFF
>TRBV2|TRBJ2-5
CASSDPGGTKETQYF
>TRBV7-9|TRBJ2-3
CASSPPAVGTSDTQYF
>TRBV7-3|TRBJ2-3
CASSSPSGRGDTQYF
>TRBV12-3/TRBV12-4|TRBJ2-5
CASSLDRMETQYF
>TRBV5-5|TRBJ2-6
CASSLGGQDQPGANVLTF
>TRBV4-3|TRBJ2-7
CASSQGDDRSSYEQYF
>TRBV12-5|TRBJ1-1
CASGWGDGGNTEAFF
>TRBV29-1|TRBJ2-2
CSVYRVGTGELFF
>TRBV4-3|TRBJ2-1
CASSQERTSYVEQFF
>TRBV5-1|TRBJ1-2
CASKDFTVGGYTF
>TRBV12-3/TRBV12-4|TRBJ2-3
CASKRGQGTDTQYF
>TRBV12-3/TRBV12-4|TRBJ2-1
CATQRGIYNEQFF
>TRBV19|TRBJ2-1
CASSTTGMHNEQFF
>TRBV7-2|TRBJ2-7
CASSATDRHEQYF
>TRBV7-9|TRBJ2-2
CATRSQATGELFF
>TRBV5-6|TRBJ2-7
CASILLAGDYEQYF
>TRBV7-2|TRBJ2-7
CASTGTSGFYEQYF
>TRBV9|TRBJ2-1
CASSVPGQGWGSYNEQFF
>TRBV9|TRBJ2-7
CASSSRRYALSYEQYF
>TRBV7-9|TRBJ2-1
CASSASDGTSYNEQFF
>TRBV20-1|TRBJ2-1
CSVKVPPYDEQFF
>TRBV29-1|TRBJ2-1
CSAEGGSSYNEQFF